This TCR beta chain is drawn from a study of memory CD4+ T cells and cytomegalovirus serostatus. Germline-derived CDR1 and CDR2 are ENHRY and SYGVKD. The CDR3 totals 15 residues. The V gene end was trimmed by 8 bases and the J gene end by 0 bases; junction bases not matched to a gene: 10. Sequencing was performed with immunoSEQ multiplex PCR; in TCRdb, only in-frame clones are kept and a portion is missing. The sample has 35,000 to 50,000 clones, 78% seen once. As to this clone: As yet, its antigen is unknown.

The sort gate was single viable CD3+CD4+CD8-CD45RO+ cells for memory CD4+ T cells. CD4+ T cells were isolated by positive magnetic selection. Study results and limitations: Each of approximately 69 CMV-associated TCRbeta sequences occurred in one to five individuals.

The TCR was taken from an adult in good health and CMV-seronegative. Sequenced: memory CD4+ T cells from blood. The chain has TRBV10-3 and TRBJ2-7; TRBD1 matches 7 bases. The CDR3 nucleotides read TGTGCCATCCGGCCAGGGGGATACAACTCCTACGAGCAGTACTTC. Residues: CAIRPGGYNSYEQYF.